What follows describes a single T cell receptor (beta chain). CDR3 length: 15 amino acids. Germline CDR1 and CDR2: SGHRS and YFSETQ. Losses at the gene ends were 1 base for V and 8 bases for J; bases not matched to a gene: 8. This sample stems from a study of blood T cell repertoires in COVID-19. Study as a whole: Sites in the United States, Italy and Spain provided acute and convalescent COVID-19 samples.

Sequencing was performed with immunoSEQ multiplex PCR; in TCRdb, only in-frame clones are kept and a portion is missing. This table holds some 95,000 clones, 91% found once. The receptor comes from a human donor with active COVID-19. The donor label of this sample is uncertain. This sequence joins TRBV5-1 and TRBJ1-4; 7 bases align to TRBD1. Sequences were obtained from peripheral blood. Here the CDR3 reads CASSLMGTDGEKLFF. CDR3 nucleotides: TGCGCCAGCAGCTTGATGGGGACAGATGGCGAAAAACTGTTTTTT.